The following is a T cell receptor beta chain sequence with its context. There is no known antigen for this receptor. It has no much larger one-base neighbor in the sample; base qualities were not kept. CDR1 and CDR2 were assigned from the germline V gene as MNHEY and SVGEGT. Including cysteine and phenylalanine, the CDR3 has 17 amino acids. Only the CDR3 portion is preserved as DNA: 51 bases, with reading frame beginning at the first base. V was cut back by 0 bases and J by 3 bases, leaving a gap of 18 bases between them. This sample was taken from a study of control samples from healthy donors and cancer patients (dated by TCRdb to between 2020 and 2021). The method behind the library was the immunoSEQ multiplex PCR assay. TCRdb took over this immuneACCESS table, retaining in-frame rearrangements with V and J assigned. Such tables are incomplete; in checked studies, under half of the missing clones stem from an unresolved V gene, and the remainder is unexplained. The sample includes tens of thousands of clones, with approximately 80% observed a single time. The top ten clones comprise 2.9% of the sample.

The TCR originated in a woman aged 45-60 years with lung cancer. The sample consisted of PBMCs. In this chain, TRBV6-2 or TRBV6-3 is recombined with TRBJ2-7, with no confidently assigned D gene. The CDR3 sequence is CASSYSITRDPGYEQYF. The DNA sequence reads TGTGCCAGCAGTTACTCGATTACTCGAGACCCTGGCTACGAGCAGTACTTC.